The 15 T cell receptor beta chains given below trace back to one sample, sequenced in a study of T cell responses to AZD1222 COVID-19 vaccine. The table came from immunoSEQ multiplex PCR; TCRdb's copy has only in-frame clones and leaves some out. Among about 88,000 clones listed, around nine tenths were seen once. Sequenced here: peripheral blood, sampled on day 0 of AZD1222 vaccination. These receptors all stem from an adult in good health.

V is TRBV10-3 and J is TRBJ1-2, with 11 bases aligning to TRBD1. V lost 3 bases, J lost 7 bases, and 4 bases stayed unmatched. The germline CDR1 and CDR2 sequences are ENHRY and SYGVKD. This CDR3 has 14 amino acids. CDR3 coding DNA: TGTGCCATCAGTGAATGGGACAGGGGGATTGGCTACACCTTC. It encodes CAISEWDRGIGYTF.

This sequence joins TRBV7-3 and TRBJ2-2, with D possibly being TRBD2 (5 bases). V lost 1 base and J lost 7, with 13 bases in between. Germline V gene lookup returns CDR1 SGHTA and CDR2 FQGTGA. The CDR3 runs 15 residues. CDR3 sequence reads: CASSLIPEAGGELFF. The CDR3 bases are TGTGCCAGCAGCTTAATTCCCGAGGCGGGCGGGGAGCTGTTTTTT.

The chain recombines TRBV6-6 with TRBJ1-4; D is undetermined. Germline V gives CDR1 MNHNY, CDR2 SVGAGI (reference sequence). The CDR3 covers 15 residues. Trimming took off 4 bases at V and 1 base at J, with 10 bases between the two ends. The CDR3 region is CASSSRFLTNEKLFF. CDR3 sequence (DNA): TGTGCCAGCAGTTCCCGTTTTTTAACTAATGAAAAACTGTTTTTT.

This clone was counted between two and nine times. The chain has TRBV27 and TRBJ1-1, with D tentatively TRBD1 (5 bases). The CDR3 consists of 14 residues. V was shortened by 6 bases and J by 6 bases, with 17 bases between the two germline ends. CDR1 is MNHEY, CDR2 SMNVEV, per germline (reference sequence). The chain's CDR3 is CASSRDPRLPEAFF. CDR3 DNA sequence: TGTGCCAGCAGCCGGGACCCCAGGTTGCCTGAAGCTTTCTTT.

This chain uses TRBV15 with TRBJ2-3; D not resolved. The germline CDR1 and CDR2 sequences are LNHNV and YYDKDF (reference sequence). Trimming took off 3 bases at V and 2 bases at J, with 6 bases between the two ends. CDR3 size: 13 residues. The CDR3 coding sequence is TGTGCCACCAGCAGGGGAAACACAGATACGCAGTATTTT. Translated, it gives CATSRGNTDTQYF.

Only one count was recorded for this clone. The chain's CDR3 is CASSFLGQGAGQPQHF. Written as DNA, the CDR3 is TGTGCCAGCAGCTTCCTGGGGCAGGGGGCAGGACAGCCCCAGCATTTT. The V gene is TRBV7-2, the J gene TRBJ1-5, with 8 bases fitting TRBD1. V shed 3 bases and J 7 bases; nucleotides not matched to a gene: 11. Germline loops: CDR1 SGHTA, CDR2 FQGNSA. There are 16 residues in the CDR3.

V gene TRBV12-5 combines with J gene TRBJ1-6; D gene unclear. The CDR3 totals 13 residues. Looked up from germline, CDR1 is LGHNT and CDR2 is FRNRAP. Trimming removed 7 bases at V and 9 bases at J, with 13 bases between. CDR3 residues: CASALGSISPLHF. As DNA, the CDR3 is TGTGCTAGTGCCCTGGGGAGTATTTCACCCCTCCACTTT.

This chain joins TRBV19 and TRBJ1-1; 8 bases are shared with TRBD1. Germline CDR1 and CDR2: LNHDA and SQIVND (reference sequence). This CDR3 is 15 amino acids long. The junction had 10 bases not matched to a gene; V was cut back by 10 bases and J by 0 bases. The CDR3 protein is CATRQGFFMNTEAFF. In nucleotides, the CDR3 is TGTGCCACACGACAGGGGTTCTTCATGAACACTGAAGCTTTCTTT.

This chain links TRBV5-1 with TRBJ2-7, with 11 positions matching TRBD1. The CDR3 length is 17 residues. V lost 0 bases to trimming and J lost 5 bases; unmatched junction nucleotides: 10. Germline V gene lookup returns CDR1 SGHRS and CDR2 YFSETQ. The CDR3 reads CASSLVGIGQGAHEQYF. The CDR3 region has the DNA TGCGCCAGCAGCTTGGTAGGTATTGGACAGGGGGCCCACGAGCAGTACTTC.

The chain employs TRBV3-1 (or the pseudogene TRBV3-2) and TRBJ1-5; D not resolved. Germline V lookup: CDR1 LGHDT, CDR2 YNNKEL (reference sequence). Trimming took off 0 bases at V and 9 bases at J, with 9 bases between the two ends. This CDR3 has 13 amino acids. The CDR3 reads CASSQDGGRPQHF. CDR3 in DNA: TGTGCCAGCAGCCAAGATGGTGGCCGGCCCCAGCATTTT.

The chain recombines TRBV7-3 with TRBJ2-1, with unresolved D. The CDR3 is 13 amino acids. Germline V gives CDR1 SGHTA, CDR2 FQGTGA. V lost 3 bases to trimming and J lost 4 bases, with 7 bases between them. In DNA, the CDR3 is TGTGCCAGCAGCTTTGACGGGTACAATGAGCAGTTCTTC. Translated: CASSFDGYNEQFF.

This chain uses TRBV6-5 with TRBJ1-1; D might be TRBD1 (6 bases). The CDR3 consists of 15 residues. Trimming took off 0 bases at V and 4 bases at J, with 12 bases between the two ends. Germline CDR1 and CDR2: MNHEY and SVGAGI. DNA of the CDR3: TGTGCCAGCAGTTACTCGAGAGGAGGGGGCACTGAAGCTTTCTTT. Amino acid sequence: CASSYSRGGGTEAFF.

CDR3 region: CASSHGALRAQYF. The CDR3 DNA reads TGTGCCAGCAGCCACGGGGCCCTGCGGGCCCAGTACTTC. The V gene is TRBV3-1 (or the pseudogene TRBV3-2), the J gene TRBJ2-5; D may correspond to TRBD1 or TRBD2 (5 bases each). CDR1 LGHDT and CDR2 YNNKEL come from the germline V gene (reference sequence). This CDR3 spans 13 amino acids. V lost 3 bases and J lost 9, with 14 bases in between.

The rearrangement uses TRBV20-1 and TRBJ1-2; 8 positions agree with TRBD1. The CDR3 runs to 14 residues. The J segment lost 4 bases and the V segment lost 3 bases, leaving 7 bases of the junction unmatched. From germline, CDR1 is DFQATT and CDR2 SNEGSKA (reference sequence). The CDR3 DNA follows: TGCAGTGCTAGTCCCGCAGGGGGCTTCTATGGCTACACCTTC. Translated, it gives CSASPAGGFYGYTF.

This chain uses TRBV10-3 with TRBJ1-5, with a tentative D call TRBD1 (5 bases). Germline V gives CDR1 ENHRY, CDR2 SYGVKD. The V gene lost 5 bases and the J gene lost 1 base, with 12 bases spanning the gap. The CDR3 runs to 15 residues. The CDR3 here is CAISRGTESNQPQHF. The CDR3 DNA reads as TGTGCCATCAGTCGAGGGACGGAAAGCAATCAGCCCCAGCATTTT.